The clone carrying this TCR beta chain was recorded many times. Its antigen remains unidentified. As it was prepared, the TCRbeta library received unique molecular identifiers. TCRdb recomputed calls from the PCR reads with MiXCR, one row per CDR3 protein. The sample lists 200,000 to 250,000 distinct CDR3 sequences, approximately 11% seen once, with approximately 28% in the top ten. The data belong to a study of T-cell reconstitution after alpha-beta-depleted transplantation in children. Points from the study as a whole: T-cell numbers and diversity, one year after transplant, stemmed largely from T cells that were newly produced. Where some patients showed high TCRbeta diversity at day 60, it came from recipient T cells and thymic progenitors that had survived. At around two months after transplant, the alpha-beta T cells were reportedly derived from several hundred expanded clones that came from non-depleted graft cells.

V lost 4 bases and J 7 bases, leaving 21 bases between the germline ends. From germline, CDR1 is SGHDT and CDR2 YYEEEE. This CDR3 is 16 amino acids long. The source was PBMCs, collected before TCRalphabeta/CD19-depleted stem cell transplant. The origin of this receptor is a child less than two years old with acute myeloid leukemia, due to receive a stem cell transplant. The chain recombines TRBV5-6 with TRBJ2-1; maybe TRBD1 (5 bases). In nucleotides, the CDR3 is TGTGCCAGCAGCATTACGCAGGGCACACGTTCGAATGAGCAGTTCTTC. This encodes CASSITQGTRSNEQFF.